The present T cell receptor beta chain was sequenced within a study of identical twins. The junction had 2 bases not matched to a gene; V was cut back by 6 bases and J by 0 bases. Looked up from germline, CDR1 is MDHEN and CDR2 is SYDVKM. The CDR3 is 15 amino acids. TCRdb re-derived calls from the 5' RACE reads in MiXCR, one entry per CDR3 protein. The sample lists 570,000 or so distinct CDR3 sequences, approximately 9.6% occurring once. This clonotype was detected many times. Its target is unknown. General study results and limits: Within twin pairs, the out-of-frame alpha sequences they shared showed excess low generation probability.

These sequences were also reported in another study, on yellow fever vaccine responses in identical twins.

The chain is built from TRBV28 and TRBJ2-7, with TRBD2 matching 13 bases. Input material: PBMCs. The clonotype comes from a young woman in good health. This CDR3 reads CASRGLAGNSYEQYF. As DNA, the CDR3 is TGTGCCAGCAGGGGACTAGCGGGGAACTCCTACGAGCAGTACTTC.